The rows below give T cell receptor beta chains drawn from one sample of a study of blood T cells in healthy people across ages. TCRdb processed the 5' RACE reads anew with MiXCR; each CDR3 protein has one entry. The sample lists more than 800,000 distinct CDR3 sequences; roughly 45% were seen once. Sequencing was carried out using blood. Receptors were obtained from a woman aged 55-70 years in good health. CDR3s include the opening cysteine and the closing phenylalanine or tryptophan. A D gene is named only where the DNA matches it firmly. The listing skips clone size in some rows; elsewhere it reads once, few, many or a size class.

CDR3 protein: CASSPTPIMTYEQYF; CDR3 DNA: TGTGCCAGCAGTCCCACCCCTATTATGACCTACGAGCAGTACTTC; D gene: -; CDR3 length: 15; J gene: TRBJ2-7; V gene: TRBV27; clone size: -
CDR3 protein: CASSPTSGTSGQETQYF; CDR3 DNA: TGTGCCAGCTCACCTACTTCTGGGACTAGCGGACAAGAGACCCAGTACTTC; D gene: TRBD2; CDR3 length: 17; J gene: TRBJ2-5; V gene: TRBV18; clone size: few
CDR3 protein: CASSEYGGGGLAANVLTF; CDR3 DNA: TGTGCCAGCAGTGAATATGGGGGTGGAGGTCTGGCGGCCAACGTCCTGACTTTC; D gene: -; CDR3 length: 18; J gene: TRBJ2-6; V gene: TRBV25-1; clone size: few
CDR3 protein: CASRIAGGRDNEQFF; CDR3 DNA: TGTGCCAGCAGAATAGCGGGGGGGCGGGACAATGAGCAGTTCTTC; D gene: TRBD2; CDR3 length: 15; J gene: TRBJ2-1; V gene: TRBV27; clone size: -
CDR3 protein: CAWSPGTQRNQPQHF; CDR3 DNA: TGTGCCTGGAGTCCCGGGACACAAAGGAATCAGCCCCAGCATTTT; D gene: -; CDR3 length: 15; J gene: TRBJ1-5; V gene: TRBV30; clone size: -
CDR3 protein: CASRLVGVGTDTQYF; CDR3 DNA: TGTGCCAGCAGGCTAGTGGGCGTCGGTACAGATACGCAGTATTTT; D gene: -; CDR3 length: 15; J gene: TRBJ2-3; V gene: TRBV12-3/TRBV12-4; clone size: -
CDR3 protein: CASSYPGRNTEAFF; CDR3 DNA: TGTGCCAGCAGTTATCCGGGCCGTAACACTGAAGCTTTCTTT; D gene: -; CDR3 length: 14; J gene: TRBJ1-1; V gene: TRBV6-5; clone size: many
CDR3 protein: CASGSASGRTRYF; CDR3 DNA: TGTGCCAGCGGCTCGGCTAGCGGGAGGACCCGGTACTTC; D gene: TRBD2; CDR3 length: 13; J gene: TRBJ2-7; V gene: TRBV14; clone size: -
CDR3 protein: CASRIGTSGNNEQFF; CDR3 DNA: TGCGCCAGCAGGATCGGGACTAGCGGTAACAATGAGCAGTTCTTC; D gene: TRBD2; CDR3 length: 15; J gene: TRBJ2-1; V gene: TRBV5-1; clone size: -
CDR3 protein: CASIGLAGGMETQYF; CDR3 DNA: TGTGCCAGCATCGGACTAGCGGGAGGGATGGAGACCCAGTACTTC; D gene: TRBD2; CDR3 length: 15; J gene: TRBJ2-5; V gene: TRBV7-9; clone size: -
CDR3 protein: CASSLDNNQPQHF; CDR3 DNA: TGTGCCAGCAGCTTAGATAACAATCAGCCCCAGCATTTT; D gene: -; CDR3 length: 13; J gene: TRBJ1-5; V gene: TRBV7-9; clone size: many
CDR3 protein: CASSLRLAGAGEQYF; CDR3 DNA: TGTGCCAGCAGCTTAAGGCTAGCGGGAGCCGGCGAGCAGTACTTC; D gene: TRBD2; CDR3 length: 15; J gene: TRBJ2-7; V gene: TRBV7-2; clone size: many
CDR3 protein: CSSRGLAGGPENEQFF; CDR3 DNA: TGCAGCTCCAGGGGACTAGCGGGAGGGCCTGAGAATGAGCAGTTCTTC; D gene: TRBD2; CDR3 length: 16; J gene: TRBJ2-1; V gene: TRBV29-1; clone size: -
CDR3 protein: CATSRVVAPTDTQYF; CDR3 DNA: TGTGCCACCAGCAGAGTAGTAGCCCCTACAGATACGCAGTATTTT; D gene: -; CDR3 length: 15; J gene: TRBJ2-3; V gene: TRBV15; clone size: few
CDR3 protein: CASRARGGFAKNIQYF; CDR3 DNA: TGTGCCAGCAGGGCCCGGGGGGGCTTTGCCAAAAACATTCAGTACTTC; D gene: TRBD2; CDR3 length: 16; J gene: TRBJ2-4; V gene: TRBV2; clone size: -
CDR3 protein: CASSLDVGQYF; CDR3 DNA: TGTGCCAGCAGCTTAGATGTGGGGCAGTACTTC; D gene: -; CDR3 length: 11; J gene: TRBJ2-7; V gene: TRBV7-9; clone size: few
CDR3 protein: CASSWGRVKEKLFF; CDR3 DNA: TGCGCCAGCAGCTGGGGACGGGTAAAAGAAAAACTGTTTTTT; D gene: -; CDR3 length: 14; J gene: TRBJ1-4; V gene: TRBV5-1; clone size: -
CDR3 protein: CASSVGVPGAGGYNEQFF; CDR3 DNA: TGTGCCAGCAGCGTAGGGGTCCCTGGAGCGGGAGGTTACAATGAGCAGTTCTTC; D gene: TRBD2; CDR3 length: 18; J gene: TRBJ2-1; V gene: TRBV9; clone size: -
CDR3 protein: CASSGEQTYNQPQHF; CDR3 DNA: TGTGCCAGCAGTGGGGAGCAGACATACAATCAGCCCCAGCATTTT; D gene: -; CDR3 length: 15; J gene: TRBJ1-5; V gene: TRBV2; clone size: -
CDR3 protein: CASSRLAEYEQYF; CDR3 DNA: TGCGCCAGCAGCCGACTAGCGGAATACGAGCAGTACTTC; D gene: TRBD2; CDR3 length: 13; J gene: TRBJ2-7; V gene: TRBV5-1; clone size: few
CDR3 protein: CATSRSLGGQRTDTQYF; CDR3 DNA: TGTGCCACCAGCAGATCCCTAGGAGGGCAGAGGACAGATACGCAGTATTTT; D gene: -; CDR3 length: 17; J gene: TRBJ2-3; V gene: TRBV15; clone size: -
CDR3 protein: CASRLHRGGWGMNTEAFF; CDR3 DNA: TGTGCCAGCAGACTCCACCGAGGGGGTTGGGGTATGAACACTGAAGCTTTCTTT; D gene: -; CDR3 length: 18; J gene: TRBJ1-1; V gene: TRBV11-2; clone size: -
CDR3 protein: CASSKEAIPTHPKGETQYF; CDR3 DNA: TGTGCCAGCAGCAAAGAGGCTATACCCACTCATCCGAAAGGAGAGACCCAGTACTTC; D gene: -; CDR3 length: 19; J gene: TRBJ2-5; V gene: TRBV21-1; clone size: few
CDR3 protein: CASSPLAGYEQFF; CDR3 DNA: TGTGCCAGCAGCCCTCTTGCGGGCTATGAGCAGTTCTTC; D gene: -; CDR3 length: 13; J gene: TRBJ2-1; V gene: TRBV4-2; clone size: many
CDR3 protein: CSARGSVGGSGQFF; CDR3 DNA: TGCAGTGCTAGAGGAAGCGTGGGGGGCTCGGGGCAGTTCTTC; D gene: -; CDR3 length: 14; J gene: TRBJ2-1; V gene: TRBV20-1; clone size: once
CDR3 protein: CASSLNRLGQGENTEAFF; CDR3 DNA: TGTGCCAGCAGCTTAAATAGACTCGGACAGGGGGAGAACACTGAAGCTTTCTTT; D gene: TRBD1; CDR3 length: 18; J gene: TRBJ1-1; V gene: TRBV7-9; clone size: -
CDR3 protein: CASSLLSYGQYF; CDR3 DNA: TGTGCCAGCAGCCTACTTTCCTACGGGCAGTACTTC; D gene: -; CDR3 length: 12; J gene: TRBJ2-7; V gene: TRBV7-2; clone size: once
CDR3 protein: CASSSGQGTDTQYF; CDR3 DNA: TGTGCCAGCAGTTCTGGGCAGGGCACAGATACGCAGTATTTT; D gene: -; CDR3 length: 14; J gene: TRBJ2-3; V gene: TRBV28; clone size: many
CDR3 protein: CASSIEVRGGRVGSNQPQHF; CDR3 DNA: TGTGCCAGCAGCATAGAGGTGAGGGGAGGCCGAGTGGGGAGCAATCAGCCCCAGCATTTT; D gene: -; CDR3 length: 20; J gene: TRBJ1-5; V gene: TRBV21-1; clone size: few
CDR3 protein: CSARAHLGGLTDTQYF; CDR3 DNA: TGCAGTGCTAGAGCCCACCTTGGGGGGCTCACAGATACGCAGTATTTT; D gene: -; CDR3 length: 16; J gene: TRBJ2-3; V gene: TRBV20-1; clone size: few
CDR3 protein: CASSLEGLPSSYNEQFF; CDR3 DNA: TGTGCCAGCAGCTTAGAGGGACTCCCAAGCTCCTACAATGAGCAGTTCTTC; D gene: -; CDR3 length: 17; J gene: TRBJ2-1; V gene: TRBV11-2; clone size: -
CDR3 protein: CASSLAQRSSGANVLTF; CDR3 DNA: TGTGCCAGCAGCTTGGCCCAGCGGAGCTCTGGGGCCAACGTCCTGACTTTC; D gene: -; CDR3 length: 17; J gene: TRBJ2-6; V gene: TRBV5-4; clone size: -
CDR3 protein: CASSSNTGSYNEQFF; CDR3 DNA: TGTGCCAGCAGCTCCAATACGGGCTCCTACAATGAGCAGTTCTTC; D gene: -; CDR3 length: 15; J gene: TRBJ2-1; V gene: TRBV7-3; clone size: -
CDR3 protein: CASSSASQETQYF; CDR3 DNA: TGTGCCAGCAGCTCCGCCAGCCAAGAGACCCAGTACTTC; D gene: -; CDR3 length: 13; J gene: TRBJ2-5; V gene: TRBV7-9; clone size: few
CDR3 protein: CASSPRKAGGYEQFF; CDR3 DNA: TGTGCCAGTAGTCCTCGGAAAGCGGGAGGTTATGAGCAGTTCTTC; D gene: TRBD2; CDR3 length: 15; J gene: TRBJ2-1; V gene: TRBV19; clone size: -